This paragraph reports one T cell receptor (beta chain). Its antigen is undetermined. The data derive from a study of persistence of HIV-infected CD4 T cells. The study, taken as a whole, reports: Degenerate expanded CDR3beta sequences were enriched among CMV- and Gag-responding cells.

This was the immunoSEQ version 4 assay in survey mode. Profiling relied on immunoSEQ multiplex PCR, and the TCRdb table lists in-frame clones only, not all of them. The sample includes over 60,000 clones, under 80% of them seen just once. Overlapping HIV-1 Gag 15-mer peptides at about 1 ug per peptide per mL were used. Sorted nonresponding memory CD4+ T cells were CD40L-negative, CD69-negative, CD45RO-high. For about 17 hours, CD8-depleted PBMCs received anti-CD28/CD49d costimulation, a CD40-blocking antibody and enfuvirtide. The clonotype was recovered from an adult man with HIV who was CMV-seropositive. Sequencing used CD4+ T cells sorted from PBMCs after roughly 18-hour stimulation, obtained from a patient who received antiretroviral therapy.

The CDR3 region has the DNA TGTGCCATCAGCCCCGCGACAGGAGTGAACACCGGGGAGCTGTTTTTT. Residues: CAISPATGVNTGELFF. The gene calls are TRBV10-3 and TRBJ2-2; D possibly corresponds to TRBD1 (6 bases). V was cut by 6 bases and J by 1 base, with 15 bases left in between. The CDR3 covers 16 residues. Germline CDR1 is ENHRY and CDR2 is SYGVKD.